A selection of T cell receptor beta chains follows, all from one sample in a study of blood T cell repertoires in COVID-19. TCRdb keeps only in-frame clones here, not all; method: immunoSEQ multiplex PCR. The table includes some 300,000 clones, 86% detected once. Sequencing was done on a sample of peripheral blood. All receptors derive from a woman in her 70s with COVID-19, enrolled during active disease. Each CDR3 is given with its conserved first and last residue. D genes are given only for firm matches. Only some rows state a clone size, as once, few, many or a class for expanded clones.

cdr3_aa: CASSLGGQVGTEAFF
cdr3_nt: TGTGCCAGCAGCTTAGGGGGGCAGGTGGGCACTGAAGCTTTCTTT
v_call: TRBV13
d_call: NA
j_call: TRBJ1-1
clone_size: NA

cdr3_aa: CASSRDSNTGELFF
cdr3_nt: TGTGCCAGCAGTCGGGACTCGAACACCGGGGAGCTGTTTTTT
v_call: TRBV6-1
d_call: NA
j_call: TRBJ2-2
clone_size: few

cdr3_aa: CASLRTGLSSPLHF
cdr3_nt: TGTGCCAGCCTTAGGACAGGGTTGAGTTCACCCCTCCACTTT
v_call: TRBV7-2
d_call: TRBD1
j_call: TRBJ1-6
clone_size: NA

cdr3_aa: CASSWGQAAYEQYF
cdr3_nt: TGCGCCAGCAGCTGGGGACAGGCCGCCTACGAGCAGTACTTC
v_call: TRBV5-1
d_call: TRBD1
j_call: TRBJ2-7
clone_size: NA

cdr3_aa: CASSLQGYNEQFF
cdr3_nt: TGTGCCAGCAGTCTACAGGGTTACAATGAGCAGTTCTTC
v_call: TRBV28
d_call: NA
j_call: TRBJ2-1
clone_size: NA

cdr3_aa: CASSQVSVNYGYTF
cdr3_nt: TGCGCCAGCAGCCAAGTAAGCGTTAACTATGGCTACACCTTC
v_call: TRBV4-3
d_call: NA
j_call: TRBJ1-2
clone_size: once

cdr3_aa: CASRPAGGFSYNEQFF
cdr3_nt: TGTGCCAGTCGACCAGCGGGGGGGTTCTCCTACAATGAGCAGTTCTTC
v_call: TRBV27
d_call: TRBD2
j_call: TRBJ2-1
clone_size: NA

cdr3_aa: CASGRDHVAYEQYF
cdr3_nt: TGTGCCAGCGGTCGTGATCACGTAGCCTACGAGCAGTACTTC
v_call: TRBV6-5
d_call: NA
j_call: TRBJ2-7
clone_size: NA

cdr3_aa: CASTLLMWGSGQRTDTQYF
cdr3_nt: TGTGCCAGCACCCTCCTCATGTGGGGCAGTGGCCAGCGCACAGATACGCAGTATTTT
v_call: TRBV13
d_call: NA
j_call: TRBJ2-3
clone_size: NA

cdr3_aa: CASSQGGQSGYSPLHF
cdr3_nt: TGCGCCAGCAGCCAAGGGGGACAGTCGGGTTATTCACCCCTCCACTTT
v_call: TRBV4-1
d_call: TRBD1
j_call: TRBJ1-6
clone_size: NA

cdr3_aa: CASSFGVSEAFF
cdr3_nt: TGTGCCAGCAGCTTCGGGGTTTCTGAAGCTTTCTTT
v_call: TRBV7-3
d_call: NA
j_call: TRBJ1-1
clone_size: NA

cdr3_aa: CRAGGPQFF
cdr3_nt: TGCAGGGCGGGGGGGCCCCAGTTCTTC
v_call: TRBV20-1
d_call: TRBD2
j_call: TRBJ2-1
clone_size: NA

cdr3_aa: CASRAGTGAFTGELFF
cdr3_nt: TGTGCCAGCAGAGCAGGGACAGGGGCGTTCACCGGGGAGCTGTTTTTT
v_call: TRBV2
d_call: TRBD1
j_call: TRBJ2-2
clone_size: NA

cdr3_aa: CASSGPGNYEQYF
cdr3_nt: TGTGCCAGCAGCGGCCCGGGGAATTACGAGCAGTACTTC
v_call: TRBV9
d_call: NA
j_call: TRBJ2-7
clone_size: many

cdr3_aa: CASRSAPGIEQYF
cdr3_nt: TGTGCCAGCAGATCGGCTCCAGGTATAGAGCAGTACTTC
v_call: TRBV6-5
d_call: NA
j_call: TRBJ2-7
clone_size: NA

cdr3_aa: CASSVGGLTNEKLFF
cdr3_nt: TGTGCCAGCAGCGTCGGAGGGTTAACTAATGAAAAACTGTTTTTT
v_call: TRBV9
d_call: NA
j_call: TRBJ1-4
clone_size: NA

cdr3_aa: CASSLVEGLNYGYTF
cdr3_nt: TGTGCCAGCAGCTTGGTTGAGGGCCTAAACTATGGCTACACCTTC
v_call: TRBV5-5
d_call: NA
j_call: TRBJ1-2
clone_size: NA

cdr3_aa: CASTKMGQNREQYF
cdr3_nt: TGTGCCAGCACCAAAATGGGACAGAACCGCGAGCAGTACTTC
v_call: TRBV6-6
d_call: TRBD1
j_call: TRBJ2-7
clone_size: NA

cdr3_aa: CASSIAGGEDTQYF
cdr3_nt: TGCGCCAGCAGCATAGCGGGGGGAGAAGATACGCAGTATTTT
v_call: TRBV5-1
d_call: TRBD2
j_call: TRBJ2-3
clone_size: NA

cdr3_aa: CASSPRNTGELFF
cdr3_nt: TGTGCCAGCAGCCCCAGGAACACCGGGGAGCTGTTTTTT
v_call: TRBV3-1/TRBV3-2
d_call: NA
j_call: TRBJ2-2
clone_size: few